This T cell receptor (beta chain) is from a study of cytomegalovirus exposure and HLA in healthy donors. About the research overall: One earlier analysis, a look at roughly 170 million T cells, found about 100 million unique TCR beta sequences. Most donors, roughly 77% of several hundred genotyped, fell in the Caucasian-associated ancestry cluster. Findings and limits, study-wide: A prior analysis recorded that most TCR beta V segments were productive about 87% or about 30% of the time.

In the PCR, 60 Vbeta and 13 Jbeta primers were used. Sequenced by immunoSEQ multiplex PCR; TCRdb stores in-frame clones only, minus some. This sample contains about 120,000 clones. The CDR3 consists of 16 residues. Germline V gene sequence: CDR1 SGDLS, CDR2 YYNGEE. V lost 1 base to trimming and J lost 1 base; unmatched junction nucleotides: 5. As regards this clone: Its antigen is as yet unknown.

Samples came from healthy bone marrow donors. The source material was PBMCs. The J gene is TRBJ2-3, the V gene TRBV9; 8 positions agree with TRBD2. This clonotype originated in a man aged 18 to 30 in good health and CMV-seronegative. CDR3 in amino acids: CASSVQREMGTDTQYF. DNA of the CDR3: TGTGCCAGCAGCGTACAGCGGGAGATGGGCACAGATACGCAGTATTTT.